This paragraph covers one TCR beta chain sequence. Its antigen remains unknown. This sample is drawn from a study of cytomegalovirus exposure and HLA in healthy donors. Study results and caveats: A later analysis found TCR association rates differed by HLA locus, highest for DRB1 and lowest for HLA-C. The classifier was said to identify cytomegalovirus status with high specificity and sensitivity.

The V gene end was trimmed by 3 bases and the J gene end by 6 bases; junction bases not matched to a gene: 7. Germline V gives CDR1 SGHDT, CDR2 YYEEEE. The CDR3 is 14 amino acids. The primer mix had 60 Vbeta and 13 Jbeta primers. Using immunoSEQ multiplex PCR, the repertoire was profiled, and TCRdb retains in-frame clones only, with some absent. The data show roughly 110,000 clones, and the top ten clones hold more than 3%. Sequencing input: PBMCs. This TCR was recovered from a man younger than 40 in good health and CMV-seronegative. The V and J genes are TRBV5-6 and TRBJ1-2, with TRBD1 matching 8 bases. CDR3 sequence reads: CASSSGGGENGYTF. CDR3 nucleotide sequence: TGTGCCAGCAGCTCAGGGGGCGGGGAAAATGGCTACACCTTC.